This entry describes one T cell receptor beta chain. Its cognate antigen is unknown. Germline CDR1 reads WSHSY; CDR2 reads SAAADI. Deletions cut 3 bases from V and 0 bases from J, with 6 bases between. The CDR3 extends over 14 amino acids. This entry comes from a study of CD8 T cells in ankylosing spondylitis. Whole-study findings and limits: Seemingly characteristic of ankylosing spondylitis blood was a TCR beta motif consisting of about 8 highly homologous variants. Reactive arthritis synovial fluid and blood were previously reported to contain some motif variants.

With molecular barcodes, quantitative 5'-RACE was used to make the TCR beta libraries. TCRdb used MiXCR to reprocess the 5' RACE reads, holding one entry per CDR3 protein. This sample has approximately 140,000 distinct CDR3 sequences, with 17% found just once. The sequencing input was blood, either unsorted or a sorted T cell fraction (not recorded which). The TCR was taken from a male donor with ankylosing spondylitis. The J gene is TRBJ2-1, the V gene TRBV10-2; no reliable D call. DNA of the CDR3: TGCGCCAGCAGTGATTACTTCTCCTACAATGAGCAGTTCTTC. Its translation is CASSDYFSYNEQFF.